This T cell receptor (beta chain) was sequenced for a study of shared clonotypes between healthy human individuals. The wider study: Donors consisted of a couple of women and a few men between 18 and 49. Study outcomes and limitations: It was the non-shared clonotypes that had lower generation probabilities than clonotypes shared by all four donors.

Donors were healthy HIV-negative adults without recently reported acute infections or vaccinations. Concerning this clone: Its antigen is unidentified.

This CDR3 region has 15 residues. In germline, CDR1 is SGHVS, CDR2 FQNEAQ. Trimming took off 1 base at V and 1 base at J, with 10 bases between the two ends. Assay execution took place at the deep level. The protocol was immunoSEQ multiplex PCR, while the TCRdb copy is restricted to in-frame clones and leaves out a portion. Of approximately 940,000 clones in the sample, 70% to 85% are singletons; the top ten hold approximately 1.5%. The specimen sequenced was memory CD4+ T cells sorted from blood. Documented subset: CD45RA-negative fraction. This sequence was found in a man younger than 35 in good health. V and J are TRBV7-8 and TRBJ2-5; TRBD2 might be the D (6 bases). DNA for the CDR3: TGTGCCAGCAGCTTAGACGGGACTCCCCAAGAGACCCAGTACTTC. Amino acid sequence: CASSLDGTPQETQYF.